This TCR beta chain was profiled in a study of control samples from healthy donors and cancer patients. The CDR3 runs to 17 residues. The junction had 10 bases not matched to a gene; V was cut back by 5 bases and J by 0 bases. Germline V lookup: CDR1 SGHVS, CDR2 FQNEAQ. The table came from immunoSEQ multiplex PCR; TCRdb's copy has only in-frame clones and leaves some out. The sample shows tens of thousands of clones, more than 70% of them seen only once. This TCR came from a man in his sixties with head and neck cancer. Sequencing was done on a sample of PBMCs. This rearrangement joins TRBV7-8 to TRBJ2-1; 7 nucleotides line up with TRBD2. DNA for the CDR3: TGTGCCAGCAGCCCACCCGAGCGGGGAAGCTCCTACAATGAGCAGTTCTTC. It is translated as CASSPPERGSSYNEQFF. Using reference TRBV7-8 and TRBJ2-1 for the parts outside the CDR3, the full variable domain is GAGVSQSPRYKVAKRGQDVALRCDPISGHVSLFWYQQALGQGPEFLTYFQNEAQLDKSGLPSDRFFAERPEGSVSTLKIQRTQQEDSAVYLCASSPPERGSSYNEQFFGPGTRLTVL.